The entry that follows covers one TCR beta chain sequence. The data belong to a study of identical twins. The CDR3 loop spans 12 amino acids. V gave up 6 bases and J gave up 3 bases, with 9 bases separating them. Germline assignment: CDR1 SGHRS and CDR2 YFSETQ. From the 5' RACE reads, TCRdb called clonotypes with MiXCR, one entry per CDR3 protein. Of a few hundred thousand distinct CDR3 sequences listed, 20% to 25% were seen once; the top ten hold just under 3%. A further study also used this sample, focusing on T cells expressing NK-cell markers. Turning to that study: Dominant NKG2C+ clonotypes in roughly 6 donors made up roughly 1.0-7.0% of CD8+ T cells.

The sample taken for sequencing was CD4+ T cells sorted from blood. This receptor was taken from a woman between 18 and 29 years old in good health. This sequence joins TRBV5-1 and TRBJ2-5, with D unclear. The CDR3 loop is CASNLSEETQYF. Written as DNA, the CDR3 is TGCGCCAGCAACCTCTCGGAAGAGACCCAGTACTTC.